This is a list of T cell receptor beta chains from one sample in a study of vaccination and CD4 T cells after COVID-19. TCRdb independently ran MiXCR on the PCR reads; one entry per CDR3 protein. The sample lists just over 15,000 distinct CDR3 sequences, 58% occurring once. Antigens of these TCRs are unknown. The source material was CD4+ T cells from blood, cultured in vitro. These receptors were collected from a human donor who had recovered from COVID-19. CDR3s include the opening cysteine and the closing phenylalanine or tryptophan. Fields, in order: clone size, J gene, V gene, D gene, CDR3 DNA, CDR3 protein. A D gene is named only where the DNA matches it firmly. Clone size is stated in some rows and not others, as once, few, many or a class when expanded.

. TRBJ1-6 TRBV7-6 TRBD1 TGTGCCAGCAGCTTCGGGACAGGGGATTCACCCCTCCACTTT CASSFGTGDSPLHF
. TRBJ1-1 TRBV30 . TGTGCCTGGAGTTTCCTTCGGGCAGAGAACACTGAAGCTTTCTTT CAWSFLRAENTEAFF
few TRBJ1-1 TRBV28 TRBD1 TGTGCCAGCAGTCCAAACCACAGGGGGAACACTGAAGCTTTCTTT CASSPNHRGNTEAFF
few TRBJ2-7 TRBV21-1 . TGTGCCAGCAGCTGTGCCCTGCAGGGGTTTTCCTACGAGCAGTACTTC CASSCALQGFSYEQYF
. TRBJ2-7 TRBV15 . TGTGCCACCAGCAGAGGGGGAACTCTGAGCGAGCAGTACTTC CATSRGGTLSEQYF
. TRBJ1-1 TRBV7-2 . TGTGCCAGCAGCTCCAGTGGGGTCGGTGAAGCTTTCTTT CASSSSGVGEAFF
. TRBJ1-2 TRBV2 . TGTGCCAGCAGCTCATTCGCCGCGGGCGGGGGCTACACCTTC CASSSFAAGGGYTF
. TRBJ1-2 TRBV4-1 . TGCGCCAGCAGCCAAGAAGTGAACGGGGGAACTAACTATGGCTACACCTTC CASSQEVNGGTNYGYTF
. TRBJ2-5 TRBV10-1 . TGCGCCAGCAGTGAGTCAAATTCGCGGGCACTTGAGACCCAGTACTTC CASSESNSRALETQYF
. TRBJ1-5 TRBV20-1 . TGCAGTGCTAGGCCAGCCGGCAATCAGCCCCAGCATTTT CSARPAGNQPQHF
. TRBJ2-2 TRBV2 TRBD1 TGTGCCAGCAGCCCTAGGACAGGGCGAGGCACCGGGGAGCTGTTTTTT CASSPRTGRGTGELFF
. TRBJ2-2 TRBV4-1 TRBD2 TGCGCCAGCAGCGCTAGCGGGAGGACCGGGGAGCTGTTTTTT CASSASGRTGELFF
. TRBJ1-5 TRBV12-3/TRBV12-4 . TGTGCCAGTGGCATTGATAGCAATCAGCCCCAGCATTTT CASGIDSNQPQHF
few TRBJ2-2 TRBV24-1 . TGTGCCACCAGTGACCGGGGACAAGCGAACACCGGGGAGCTGTTTTTT CATSDRGQANTGELFF
. TRBJ1-6 TRBV11-2 . TGTGCCAGCAGCTTAGACTGGGGGAGAACACCCCTCCACTTT CASSLDWGRTPLHF
. TRBJ2-3 TRBV19 TRBD2 TGTGCCAGTAGTATAACAGCGGGGGACACAGATACGCAGTATTTT CASSITAGDTDTQYF
few TRBJ1-2 TRBV2 . TGTGCCAGCACCCTAACTGACCTCGCTCGTGGCTACACCTTC CASTLTDLARGYTF
. TRBJ2-2 TRBV4-3 . TGCGCCAGCAGCCAAACTGTGTGGGCGGACCATGACGCCGGGGAGCTGTTTTTT CASSQTVWADHDAGELFF
few TRBJ1-5 TRBV15 . TGTGCCACCAGCAGAGATTTGGGGGGCGCGGGGCAGCCCCAGCATTTT CATSRDLGGAGQPQHF
. TRBJ1-2 TRBV27 . TGTGCCAGCAGTTCGCCAGGGAAAGGCTACACCTTC CASSSPGKGYTF
. TRBJ2-3 TRBV27 . TGTGCCAGCAGTTTATCGCGGCAAGACACAGATACGCAGTATTTT CASSLSRQDTDTQYF
once TRBJ1-2 TRBV28 TRBD1 TGTGCCAGCAGTTTGGGGTCGGGACAGTTTAACTATGGCTACACCTTC CASSLGSGQFNYGYTF
few TRBJ1-6 TRBV2 . TGTGCCAGCAGCGCTAGGACCGCCTCTAATTCACCCCTCCACTTT CASSARTASNSPLHF
few TRBJ2-1 TRBV7-7 . TGTGCTAGCAGCTTGGCGGACGCAGGGATCGGTGAGCAGTTCTTC CASSLADAGIGEQFF
. TRBJ1-2 TRBV5-4 TRBD1 TGTGCCAGCAGCTTGGACGACAGGGGATATGGCTACACCTTC CASSLDDRGYGYTF
few TRBJ1-2 TRBV30 TRBD1 TGTGCCTGGGAACAGGGGACGGGTGGCTACACCTTC CAWEQGTGGYTF
. TRBJ2-3 TRBV7-2 . TGTGCCAGCAGCTCCCCGGAGGGGAGGGGGCTCACAGATACGCAGTATTTT CASSSPEGRGLTDTQYF
. TRBJ2-5 TRBV7-8 TRBD2 TGTGCCAGCAGCCCGACGGGGGGTATACAAGAGACCCAGTACTTC CASSPTGGIQETQYF
once TRBJ1-1 TRBV7-3 . TGTGCCAGCAGCTTACATATGAACACTGAAGCTTTCTTT CASSLHMNTEAFF
. TRBJ1-6 TRBV20-1 . TGCAGTGCTAGTCGGGACAACTGGGCGAATAATTCACCCCTCCACTTT CSASRDNWANNSPLHF